The 5 T cell receptor beta chains reported below all come from one sample, sequenced in a study of T-cell memory formation after mild COVID-19 (dated by TCRdb to the early 2020s). The protocol used for the library was 5' RACE. TCRdb names Illumina NovaSeq 6000 as the instrument used. TCRdb reworked the public reads: Q25 trimming with fastp, MiXCR clone assembly, productive beta chains retained. A single entry per CDR3 protein holds the most common genes and DNA from its merged rows. The sample table holds hundreds of thousands of distinct CDR3 sequences, of which approximately 18% were seen once. The top ten hold more than 10% of the sample. Sequenced sample: PBMCs or a T cell subset sorted from them (not recorded which). These TCRs come from an adult woman who had mild COVID-19 (a few samples of this study predate the infection). The sample titles of this study are shuffled in the database, so cell type and time point are left out; the donor was told from shared clones.

In this sample, this clonotype turned up a few times. V gene TRBV9 combines with J gene TRBJ2-6; D unresolved. The CDR3 loop spans 19 amino acids. Per germline, CDR1 SGDLS and CDR2 YYNGEE. V was trimmed by 0 bases and J by 0 bases, leaving 16 bases between them. Here the CDR3 DNA reads TGTGCCAGCAGCGTAGTGAAGGGTTTACTCCTCTCTGGGGCCAACGTCCTGACTTTC. It translates to CASSVVKGLLLSGANVLTF.

This clonotype has a handful of counts. The genes are TRBV5-1 and TRBJ1-1; D call uncertain. The V gene lost 7 bases and the J gene lost 6 bases, with 10 bases spanning the gap. CDR3 length: 11 residues. Germline loops: CDR1 SGHRS, CDR2 YFSETQ. In DNA form, the CDR3 reads TGCGCCAGCGTTGGGTCGGCTGAAGCTTTCTTT. As protein: CASVGSAEAFF.

This sequence joins TRBV29-1 and TRBJ2-1; tentatively, D is TRBD1 or TRBD2 (5 bases each). CDR1 and CDR2 (germline): SQVTM, ANQGSEA. This CDR3 contains 15 residues. Trimming stripped 2 bases from V and 4 bases from J, with 15 bases between. The CDR3 DNA follows: TGCAGCGTTGAAACGGGGCTGACAGCATACAATGAGCAGTTCTTC. Translating gives CSVETGLTAYNEQFF.

This clonotype is a singleton in its sample. The chain is built from TRBV12-3 or TRBV12-4 and TRBJ2-1; TRBD2 matches 11 bases. The CDR3 has 16 amino acids. The V and J ends lost 3 bases and 6 bases, in that order; junction bases with no gene match: 7. In DNA form, the CDR3 reads TGTGCCAGCAGTTTTGGGGCTAGCGGGGGGCTCAATGAGCAGTTCTTC. It codes for CASSFGASGGLNEQFF.

The V gene is TRBV7-9, the J gene TRBJ1-1; D not resolved. Germline CDR1 and CDR2: SEHNR and FQNEAQ (reference sequence). V lost 2 bases, J lost 6 bases, and 10 bases lay in between. The length of the CDR3 is 13 residues. The chain's CDR3 is CASSLPEGPEAFF. CDR3 nucleotides: TGTGCCAGCAGCTTACCCGAGGGTCCTGAAGCTTTCTTT. The complete variable domain, with remaining parts taken from reference TRBV7-9 and TRBJ1-1, reads DTGVSQNPRHKITKRGQNVTFRCDPISEHNRLYWYRQTLGQGPEFLTYFQNEAQLEKSRLLSDRFSAERPKGSFSTLEIQRTEQGDSAMYLCASSLPEGPEAFFGQGTRLTVV.